One and the same sample provided the 25 T cell receptor beta chains below, sequenced in a study of cytomegalovirus exposure and HLA in healthy donors. Primers: 60 Vbeta forward and 13 Jbeta reverse. Data came from immunoSEQ multiplex PCR; TCRdb stores just in-frame clones and leaves some out. The table lists 55,000 to 80,000 clones, roughly 77% of them singletons. Sequencing input: PBMCs. These receptors all come from a woman in her thirties or forties in good health and CMV-seropositive.

The chain combines TRBV30 with TRBJ1-2; D is unresolved. Trimming took 2 bases from V and 5 from J, leaving 9 bases between them. This CDR3 is built from 12 residues. CDR1 is GTSNPN, CDR2 SVGIG, per germline (reference sequence). DNA for the CDR3: TGTGCCTGGAGTATGCGTTTATATGGCTACACCTTC. Protein: CAWSMRLYGYTF.

In nucleotides, the CDR3 is TGTGCCAGCAGCCCCGGCGGGGGAGAGACCCAGTACTTC. It specifies CASSPGGGETQYF. The rearrangement uses TRBV7-6 and TRBJ2-5; 7 nucleotides align to TRBD2. Germline-derived CDR1 and CDR2 are SGHVS and FNYEAQ. With V trimmed by 5 bases and J by 4 bases, 4 bases remained unmatched. CDR3 size: 13 residues.

The chain uses TRBV10-2 and TRBJ2-1; 9 bases fit TRBD2. This CDR3 has 16 residues. The trim removed 2 bases at V and 3 bases at J, leaving 5 bases unmatched. Germline V CDR1 and CDR2: WSHSY, SAAADI. The DNA of the CDR3 is TGCGCCAGCAGTGAGGGAAGGCGGGGGGGCTACAATGAGCAGTTCTTC. Amino acid sequence: CASSEGRRGGYNEQFF.

This clone has just one count. The chain couples TRBV20-1 to TRBJ2-3; D is undetermined. The germline V and J ends were trimmed by 1 base and 5 bases, with 4 bases remaining between them. This CDR3 spans 11 amino acids. CDR1 and CDR2 (germline): DFQATT, SNEGSKA (reference sequence). CDR3 coding DNA: TGCAGTGCTAGAGCGGGAGATACGCAGTATTTT. Amino acid sequence: CSARAGDTQYF.

The chain recombines TRBV6-1 with TRBJ2-7; 11 nucleotides align to TRBD1. CDR3 length: 14 residues. Germline CDR1 is MNHNS and CDR2 is SASEGT. Germline trimming cut 6 bases from V and 3 bases from J; bases unmatched to any gene: 4. In DNA form, the CDR3 reads TGTGCCAGCAGGCCCGGGACAGGGGGCTACGAGCAGTACTTC. Protein product: CASRPGTGGYEQYF.

This chain links TRBV6-6 with TRBJ2-7, with TRBD1 matching over 7 bases. This CDR3 region has 14 residues. J was trimmed by 2 bases and V by 3 bases; bases with no gene match: 4. The germline gives CDR1 MNHNY, CDR2 SVGAGI (reference sequence). CDR3 DNA sequence: TGTGCCAGCAGTTATTTACAGGGGACCTACGAGCAGTACTTC. It is translated as CASSYLQGTYEQYF.

This sequence joins TRBV5-1 and TRBJ2-5, with 7 bases identical to TRBD1. The V and J ends lost 0 bases and 0 bases, in that order; junction bases with no gene match: 5. The CDR3 runs to 16 residues. In germline, CDR1 is SGHRS, CDR2 YFSETQ. The CDR3 DNA reads as TGCGCCAGCAGCTTGGCCAGGGGGATGTACCAAGAGACCCAGTACTTC. Its protein is CASSLARGMYQETQYF.

The gene calls are TRBV27 and TRBJ1-2, with D possibly being TRBD1 (6 bases). CDR1 MNHEY and CDR2 SMNVEV come from the germline V gene (reference sequence). The ends were cut back, 4 bases at V and 0 bases at J, with 18 bases in the middle. The CDR3 length is 17 residues. CDR3 sequence (DNA): TGTGCCAGCAGTTCCCCAACAGGGATGAAAGCTAACTATGGCTACACCTTC. Its protein product is CASSSPTGMKANYGYTF.

V and J are TRBV5-1 and TRBJ2-3; maybe TRBD2 (6 bases). CDR3 length equals 16 residues. Germline assignment: CDR1 SGHRS and CDR2 YFSETQ. The germline V and J ends were trimmed by 0 bases and 1 base, with 12 bases remaining between them. DNA for the CDR3: TGCGCCAGCAGCTTGGCGGAGGGAATCCGCACAGATACGCAGTATTTT. It yields the protein CASSLAEGIRTDTQYF.

In its sample, this clone was seen a few times. The chain joins TRBV7-6 to TRBJ2-3, with D unresolved. The ends were cut back, 2 bases at V and 2 bases at J, with 8 bases in the middle. The CDR3 runs to 14 residues. The germline gives CDR1 SGHVS, CDR2 FNYEAQ. The DNA for the CDR3 is TGTGCCAGCAGCTTACTTCCTAACACAGATACGCAGTATTTT. It yields the protein CASSLLPNTDTQYF.

The chain joins TRBV29-1 to TRBJ1-2; D not resolved. The CDR3 is 12 residues long. The germline gives CDR1 SQVTM, CDR2 ANQGSEA. V lost 4 bases and J lost 4, with 10 bases in between. CDR3 in DNA: TGCAGCGTTGTAAGTGGTAGCTATGGCTACACCTTC. Protein: CSVVSGSYGYTF.

This chain connects TRBV6-1 to TRBJ1-6; D is ambiguous. The CDR3 is 16 residues long. V shed 3 bases and J shed 3 bases, with 12 bases lying between them. The V gene's germline CDR1 is MNHNS and CDR2 SASEGT. The CDR3 nucleotides are TGTGCCAGCAGTGAGGGCAGGTCTTTCTATAATTCACCCCTCCACTTT. As protein: CASSEGRSFYNSPLHF.

V usage is TRBV27 and J usage is TRBJ1-1, with 8 positions matching TRBD1. Trimming cost V 8 bases and J 3 bases; bases outside gene matches: 5. The CDR3 is 13 amino acids. CDR1 and CDR2 (germline): MNHEY, SMNVEV (reference sequence). CDR3 sequence (DNA): TGTGCCAGCGGTTACAGGGGGTACACTGAAGCTTTCTTT. Its protein product is CASGYRGYTEAFF.

The V and J genes are TRBV4-1 and TRBJ2-3, with D perhaps TRBD2 (5 bases). Trimming pared 1 base from V and 5 bases from J, leaving 16 bases between. The CDR3 spans 16 residues. Germline V gene sequence: CDR1 MGHRA, CDR2 YSYEKL. CDR3 nucleotide sequence: TGCGCCAGCAGCCAAGGTCTCGAGGGATGGTTAGATACGCAGTATTTT. Protein product: CASSQGLEGWLDTQYF.

The J gene is TRBJ2-1, the V gene TRBV6-5, with D possibly matching TRBD2 (6 bases). CDR1 is MNHEY and CDR2 is SVGAGI in the germline V gene. The V end lost 8 bases, the J end lost 6 bases, and 14 bases lay between the germline ends. The CDR3 loop spans 13 amino acids. CDR3 bases: TGTGCCAGCCACCGGGACTCTTTCAATGAGCAGTTCTTC. As protein: CASHRDSFNEQFF.

The V and J genes are TRBV7-3 and TRBJ2-1; D perhaps matches TRBD1 (7 bases). Germline CDR1 SGHTA, CDR2 FQGTGA. Trimming shortened V by 5 bases and J by 0 bases, and 17 bases separated the two germline ends. This CDR3 contains 17 residues. CDR3 sequence reads: CASSQGGMGYSYNEQFF. CDR3 bases: TGTGCCAGCAGCCAGGGGGGTATGGGTTACTCCTACAATGAGCAGTTCTTC.

This clone has only a few counts. The rearrangement uses TRBV5-1 and TRBJ2-7; 10 bases match TRBD2. With 4 bases clipped from V and 0 bases from J, the junction kept 4 bases outside the gene matches. The CDR3 runs to 15 residues. Germline-derived CDR1 and CDR2 are SGHRS and YFSETQ. In nucleotides, the CDR3 is TGCGCCAGCAGCCGCAGCGGGGGGGCCTCCTACGAGCAGTACTTC. Translation gives CASSRSGGASYEQYF.

This chain uses TRBV18 with TRBJ1-3; a weak D match, TRBD1 (6 bases). This CDR3 is built from 17 residues. The germline V gene encodes CDR1 KGHSH and CDR2 LQKENI. Trimming took 0 bases from V and 1 from J, leaving 13 bases between them. The CDR3 is CASSPPTGPPSGNTIYF. CDR3 DNA: TGTGCCAGCTCACCACCCACAGGGCCCCCTTCTGGAAACACCATATATTTT.

This clone was seen only a few times. The rearrangement links TRBV30 to TRBJ1-4, with D unresolved. CDR1 and CDR2 (germline): GTSNPN, SVGIG (reference sequence). Trimming took 2 bases from V and 8 from J, leaving 6 bases between them. This CDR3 region has 11 residues. CDR3 amino acids: CAWSPSEKLFF. In DNA, the CDR3 is TGTGCCTGGAGTCCGAGCGAAAAACTGTTTTTT.

The rearrangement links TRBV5-6 to TRBJ1-5; D is possibly TRBD1 (6 bases). CDR1 and CDR2 (germline): SGHDT, YYEEEE. The CDR3 is 14 residues long. V was shortened by 7 bases and J by 9 bases, with 20 bases between the two germline ends. The CDR3 spells CASSHRTVPLPQHF. DNA of the CDR3: TGTGCCAGCTCCCACAGGACAGTTCCTTTGCCCCAGCATTTT. The complete variable domain, with remaining parts taken from reference TRBV5-6 and TRBJ1-5, reads DAGVTQSPTHLIKTRGQQVTLRCSPKSGHDTVSWYQQALGQGPQFIFQYYEEEERQRGNFPDRFSGHQFPNYSSELNVNALLLGDSALYLCASSHRTVPLPQHFGDGTRLSIL.

The V gene is TRBV13, the J gene TRBJ1-1; TRBD1 agrees at 7 bases. With 0 bases clipped from V and 2 bases from J, the junction kept 12 bases outside the gene matches. The CDR3 runs 18 residues. Germline V gives CDR1 PRHDT, CDR2 FYEKMQ (reference sequence). CDR3 nucleotides: TGTGCCAGCAGCTTAGGAGTCCCTTCAGGGGGGATTAACACTGAAGCTTTCTTT. It codes for CASSLGVPSGGINTEAFF.

This chain joins TRBV6-5 and TRBJ2-7; no clear D gene. This CDR3 is 15 amino acids long. The germline V gene has CDR1 MNHEY and CDR2 SVGAGI. The V end lost 7 bases, the J end lost 1 base, and 17 bases lay between the germline ends. CDR3 residues: CASTLSISTSYEQYF. The CDR3, as DNA: TGTGCCAGCACCTTATCAATCTCTACGTCCTACGAGCAGTACTTC.

The gene calls are TRBV7-6 and TRBJ2-2; D is possibly TRBD2 (6 bases). Germline loops: CDR1 SGHVS, CDR2 FNYEAQ. Between the trimmed V and J ends, which lost 3 bases and 3 bases, there was a span of 11 bases. The CDR3 consists of 15 residues. The CDR3 DNA sequence: TGTGCCAGCAGCTTTAGGGCTAGCGACACCGGGGAGCTGTTTTTT. Residues: CASSFRASDTGELFF.

The chain links TRBV13 to TRBJ2-1; 10 positions match TRBD2. This CDR3 is 16 amino acids long. V lost 5 bases and J lost 3; bases outside the gene matches: 7. Germline values: CDR1 PRHDT, CDR2 FYEKMQ (reference sequence). The CDR3 DNA sequence: TGTGCCAGCAGCCCATCCCGGACTAGCGGCTACAATGAGCAGTTCTTC. The encoded protein is CASSPSRTSGYNEQFF.

The chain has TRBV21-1 and TRBJ2-7; the listed D gene, TRBD1, was not tested against the DNA. TRBV21-1 constitutes a pseudogene. This CDR3 has 13 residues. In DNA form, the CDR3 reads TGTGCCAGCCGCTACAGGTTTTCCTACGAGCAGTACTTC. Residues: CASRYRFSYEQYF.